This T cell receptor (beta chain) came from a study of blood T cell repertoires in COVID-19 (TCRdb year 2020). Context from the whole study: Samples from collaborators originated in the United States, Italy and Spain and spanned both the acute and convalescent phases of COVID-19. The prospective study material was composed of cDNA or gDNA derived from T cells, B-cell-depleted T cells, or PBMCs. The samples were drawn from two sources: the first 160 participants of the ongoing ImmuneRACE study, and some 1,300 subjects contributed by 6 global collaborators. Where available, HLA class I and class II types were taken from metadata supplied by the sample provider and were not determined by assay-based typing. Nearly every sample came with metadata listing a de-identified subject ID, COVID-19 status, age in years and sex. Subjects who had been exposed to COVID-19, were actively infected with it, or had recovered from it provided the deeply sampled blood TCRbeta repertoires that made up the dataset. The repertoires were released in a freely available public database meant as a resource for research on the immune response to SARS-CoV-2.

Study-level results and caveats: Clinical and demographic metadata were provided uncurated, with the amount varying by source and participant.

In Seattle, one collaborating source enrolled patients while the infection was active and tracked those patients longitudinally over the course of disease. Collaborating institutions collected whole blood in K2EDTA tubes following their own protocols. For TCRbeta analysis, collaborators shipped samples as frozen whole blood, isolated PBMCs, or DNA extracted from either of those sample types. On this clone itself: Its antigen is not yet known. Base qualities were left out, and no much larger clone turns up one base away.

The immunoSEQ Assay, a bias-controlled multiplex PCR, was used to amplify TCRbeta CDR3 regions from genomic DNA. As for the original processing: The number of nucleated cells in each sample was estimated by amplification of reference gene primers within the assay. Sequence reads were collapsed and filtered to measure the absolute abundance of every unique TCRbeta CDR3 rearrangement. Productive Simpson clonality was computed per sample as the square root of Simpson's diversity index over productive rearrangements. Drawn from immuneACCESS, this table holds only the in-frame rearrangements with V and J called that TCRdb kept. Clones are partly lost; checked studies trace under half to an unresolved V gene and leave the rest unexplained. The V and J calls and the clone size are those of that table, but D and trimming were determined from the DNA. For this sample there are tens of thousands of clones; approximately 80% appear just once. The ten largest clones capture around 2% of the sample.

V and J are trimmed by 7 bases and 1 base, and the gene matches miss 4 bases of the junction. The CDR3 spans 14 residues, from the cysteine through the phenylalanine. Just CDR3 DNA is preserved here, 42 bases in frame from base 1. The germline V gene (reference sequence) sets CDR1 to LGHDT and CDR2 to YNNKEL. The receptor was isolated from a man between 65 and 85 years old with COVID-19, enrolled during active disease. The sample was peripheral blood. The rearranged segments are TRBV3-1 (or the pseudogene TRBV3-2) and TRBJ1-5; 7 junctional bases match TRBD1. The nucleotide sequence is TGTGCCAGCAAGAACAGGGGCAGCAATCAGCCCCAGCATTTT. It specifies CASKNRGSNQPQHF.